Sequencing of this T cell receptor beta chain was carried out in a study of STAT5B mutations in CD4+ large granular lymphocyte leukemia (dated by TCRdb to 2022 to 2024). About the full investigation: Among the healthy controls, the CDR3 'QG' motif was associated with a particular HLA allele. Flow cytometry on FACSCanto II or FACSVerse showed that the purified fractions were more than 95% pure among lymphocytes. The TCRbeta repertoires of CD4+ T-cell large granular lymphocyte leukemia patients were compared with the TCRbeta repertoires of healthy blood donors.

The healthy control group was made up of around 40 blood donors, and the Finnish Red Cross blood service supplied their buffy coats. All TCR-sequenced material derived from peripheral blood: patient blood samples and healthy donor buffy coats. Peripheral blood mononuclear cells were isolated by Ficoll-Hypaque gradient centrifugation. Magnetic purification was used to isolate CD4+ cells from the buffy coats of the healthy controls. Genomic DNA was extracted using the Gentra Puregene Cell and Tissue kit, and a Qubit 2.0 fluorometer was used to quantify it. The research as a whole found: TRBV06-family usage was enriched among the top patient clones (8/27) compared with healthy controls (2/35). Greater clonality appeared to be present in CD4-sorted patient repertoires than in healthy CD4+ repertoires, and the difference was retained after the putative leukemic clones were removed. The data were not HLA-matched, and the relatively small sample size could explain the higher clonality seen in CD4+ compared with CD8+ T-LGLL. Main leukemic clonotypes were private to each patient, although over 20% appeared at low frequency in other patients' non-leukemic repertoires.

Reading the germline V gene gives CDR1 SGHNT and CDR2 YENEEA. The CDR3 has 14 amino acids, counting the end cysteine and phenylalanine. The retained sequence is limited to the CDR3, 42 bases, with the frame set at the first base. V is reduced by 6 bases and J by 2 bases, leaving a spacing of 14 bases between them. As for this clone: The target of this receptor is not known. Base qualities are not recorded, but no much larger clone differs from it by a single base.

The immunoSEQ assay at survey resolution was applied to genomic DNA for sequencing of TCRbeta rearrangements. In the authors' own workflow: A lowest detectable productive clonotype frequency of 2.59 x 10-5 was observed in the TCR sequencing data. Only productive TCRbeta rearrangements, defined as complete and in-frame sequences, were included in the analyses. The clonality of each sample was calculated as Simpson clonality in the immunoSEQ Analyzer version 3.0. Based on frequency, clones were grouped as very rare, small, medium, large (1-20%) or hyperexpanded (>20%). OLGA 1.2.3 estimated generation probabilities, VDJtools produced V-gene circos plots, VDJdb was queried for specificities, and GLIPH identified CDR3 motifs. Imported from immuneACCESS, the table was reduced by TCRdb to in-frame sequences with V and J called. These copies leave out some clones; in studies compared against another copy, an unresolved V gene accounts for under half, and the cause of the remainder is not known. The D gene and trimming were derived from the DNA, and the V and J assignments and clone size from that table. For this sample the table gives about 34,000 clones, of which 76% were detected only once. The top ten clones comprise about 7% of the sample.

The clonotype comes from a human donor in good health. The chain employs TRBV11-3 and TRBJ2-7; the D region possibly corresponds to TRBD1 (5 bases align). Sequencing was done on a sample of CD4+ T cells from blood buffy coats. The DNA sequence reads TGTGCCAGCAGGCCTAGACAGAGCACCTACGAGCAGTACTTC. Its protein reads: CASRPRQSTYEQYF. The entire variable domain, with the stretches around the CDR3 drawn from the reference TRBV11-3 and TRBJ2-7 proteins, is EAGVVQSPRYKIIEKKQPVAFWCNPISGHNTLYWYLQNLGQGPELLIRYENEEAVDDSQLPKDRFSAERLKGVDSTLKIQPAELGDSAVYLCASRPRQSTYEQYFGPGTRLTVT.